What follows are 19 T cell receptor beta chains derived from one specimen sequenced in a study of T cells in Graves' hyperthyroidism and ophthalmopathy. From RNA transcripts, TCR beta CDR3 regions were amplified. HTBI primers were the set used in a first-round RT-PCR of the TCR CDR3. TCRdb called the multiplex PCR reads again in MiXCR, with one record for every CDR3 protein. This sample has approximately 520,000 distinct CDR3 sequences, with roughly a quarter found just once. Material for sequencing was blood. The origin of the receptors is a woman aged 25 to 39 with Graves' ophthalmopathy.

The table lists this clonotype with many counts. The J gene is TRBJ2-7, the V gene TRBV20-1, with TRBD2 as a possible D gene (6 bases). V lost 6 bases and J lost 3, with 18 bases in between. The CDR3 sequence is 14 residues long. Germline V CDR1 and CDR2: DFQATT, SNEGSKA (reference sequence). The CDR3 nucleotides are TGCAGTGCACCCGGGGGTAGCCAGGGCTACGAGCAGTACTTC. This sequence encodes CSAPGGSQGYEQYF.

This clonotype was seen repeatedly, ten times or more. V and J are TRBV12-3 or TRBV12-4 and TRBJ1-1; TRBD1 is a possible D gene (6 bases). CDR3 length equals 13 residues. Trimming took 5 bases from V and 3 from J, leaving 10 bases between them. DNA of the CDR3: TGTGCCAGCAGTAGCGCAGGGGACACTGAAGCTTTCTTT. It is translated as CASSSAGDTEAFF.

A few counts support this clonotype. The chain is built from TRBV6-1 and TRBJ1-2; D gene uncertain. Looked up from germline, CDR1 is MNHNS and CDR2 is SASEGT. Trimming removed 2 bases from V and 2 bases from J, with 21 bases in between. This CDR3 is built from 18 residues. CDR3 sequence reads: CASSEFTHRAKLNYGYTF. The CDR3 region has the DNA TGTGCCAGCAGTGAATTCACGCACAGAGCGAAACTAAACTATGGCTACACCTTC.

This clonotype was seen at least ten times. For the CDR3, the DNA is TGTGCCAGCAGCCCCGATTCGGGGAAGACGGCTGGAAACACCATATATTTT. Translated: CASSPDSGKTAGNTIYF. The rearrangement links TRBV13 to TRBJ1-3; D is unresolved. V shed 5 bases and J shed 2 bases, with 19 bases lying between them. The V gene's germline CDR1 is PRHDT and CDR2 FYEKMQ (reference sequence). This CDR3 spans 17 amino acids.

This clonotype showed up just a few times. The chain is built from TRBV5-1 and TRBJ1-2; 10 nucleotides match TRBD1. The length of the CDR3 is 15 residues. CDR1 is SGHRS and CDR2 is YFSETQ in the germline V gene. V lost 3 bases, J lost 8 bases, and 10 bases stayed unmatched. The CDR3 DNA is TGCGCCAGCAGCTCGGTGGGGGACAGGGGAAGCGGCTACACCTTC. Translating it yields CASSSVGDRGSGYTF.

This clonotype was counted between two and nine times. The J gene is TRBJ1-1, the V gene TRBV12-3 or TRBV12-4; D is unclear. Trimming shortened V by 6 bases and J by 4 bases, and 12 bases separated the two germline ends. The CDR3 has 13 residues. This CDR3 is CASSIGRSTEAFF. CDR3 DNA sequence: TGTGCCAGCAGCATCGGACGGAGCACTGAAGCTTTCTTT.

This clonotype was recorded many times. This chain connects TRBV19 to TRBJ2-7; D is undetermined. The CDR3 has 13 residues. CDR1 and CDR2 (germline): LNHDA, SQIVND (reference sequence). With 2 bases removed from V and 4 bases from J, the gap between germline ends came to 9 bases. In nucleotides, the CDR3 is TGTGCCAGTAGTATAAACGACCAGTACGAGCAGTACTTC. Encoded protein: CASSINDQYEQYF.

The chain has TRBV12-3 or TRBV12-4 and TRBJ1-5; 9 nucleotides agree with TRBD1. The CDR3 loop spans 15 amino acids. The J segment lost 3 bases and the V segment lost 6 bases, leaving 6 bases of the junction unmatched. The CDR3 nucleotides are TGTGCCAGCAGACCGGGACAGGGTATCAATCAGCCCCAGCATTTT. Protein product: CASRPGQGINQPQHF.

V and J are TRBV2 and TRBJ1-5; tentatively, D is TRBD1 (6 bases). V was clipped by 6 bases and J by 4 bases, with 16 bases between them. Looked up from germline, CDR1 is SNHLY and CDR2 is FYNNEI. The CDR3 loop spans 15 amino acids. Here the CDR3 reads CASRADRYGNQPQHF. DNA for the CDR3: TGTGCCAGCAGGGCCGACAGGTATGGGAATCAGCCCCAGCATTTT.

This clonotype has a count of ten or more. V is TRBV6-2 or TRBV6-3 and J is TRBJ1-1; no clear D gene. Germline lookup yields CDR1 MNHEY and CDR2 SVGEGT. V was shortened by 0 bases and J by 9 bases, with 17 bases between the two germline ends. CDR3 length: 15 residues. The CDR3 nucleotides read TGTGCCAGCAGTTACTCCCCTCTAGGGCGCATACAAGCTTTCTTT. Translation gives CASSYSPLGRIQAFF.

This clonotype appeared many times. CDR3 in DNA: TGTGCCTGGAGCCGGGACGTCTACGAGCAGTACTTC. This sequence encodes CAWSRDVYEQYF. V gene TRBV30 combines with J gene TRBJ2-7; the D gene could be TRBD1 or TRBD2 (5 bases each). V was pared by 3 bases and J by 3 bases, with 9 bases between. The germline CDR1 and CDR2 sequences are GTSNPN and SVGIG (reference sequence). This CDR3 is 12 amino acids long. Together with reference TRBV30 and TRBJ2-7, the CDR3 gives the full variable domain: SQTIHQWPATLVQPVGSPLSLECTVEGTSNPNLYWYRQAAGRGLQLLFYSVGIGQISSEVPQNLSASRPQDRQFILSSKKLLLSDSGFYLCAWSRDVYEQYFGPGTRLTVT.

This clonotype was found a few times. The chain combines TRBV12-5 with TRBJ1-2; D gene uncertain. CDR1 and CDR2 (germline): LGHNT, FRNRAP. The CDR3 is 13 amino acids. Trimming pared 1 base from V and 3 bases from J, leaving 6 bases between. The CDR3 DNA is TGTGCTAGTGGTTTGGACGGACACTATGGCTACACCTTC. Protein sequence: CASGLDGHYGYTF. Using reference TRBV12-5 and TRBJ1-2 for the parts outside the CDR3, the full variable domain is DARVTQTPRHKVTEMGQEVTMRCQPILGHNTVFWYRQTMMQGLELLAYFRNRAPLDDSGMPKDRFSAEMPDATLATLKIQPSEPRDSAVYFCASGLDGHYGYTFGSGTRLTVV.

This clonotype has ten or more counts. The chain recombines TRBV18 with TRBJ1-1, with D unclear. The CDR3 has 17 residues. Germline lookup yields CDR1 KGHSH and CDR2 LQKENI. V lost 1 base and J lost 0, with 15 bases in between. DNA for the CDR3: TGTGCCAGCTCACCACGGGTGGCCAAAACATTGAACACTGAAGCTTTCTTT. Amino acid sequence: CASSPRVAKTLNTEAFF.

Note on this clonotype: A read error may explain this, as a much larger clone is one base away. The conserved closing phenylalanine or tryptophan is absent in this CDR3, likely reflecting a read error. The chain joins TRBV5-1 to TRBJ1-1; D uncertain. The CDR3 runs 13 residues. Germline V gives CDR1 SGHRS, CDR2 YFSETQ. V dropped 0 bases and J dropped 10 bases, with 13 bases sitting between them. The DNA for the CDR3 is TGCGCCAGCAGCTTGGCCCAACATGGCCCAGCTTTCGTT. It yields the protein CASSLAQHGPAFV.

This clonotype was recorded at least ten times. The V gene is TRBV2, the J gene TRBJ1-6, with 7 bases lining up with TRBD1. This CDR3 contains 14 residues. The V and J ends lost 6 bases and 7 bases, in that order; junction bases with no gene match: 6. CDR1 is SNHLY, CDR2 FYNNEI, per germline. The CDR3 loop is CASRGDSTNSPLHF. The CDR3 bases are TGTGCCAGCAGGGGGGACAGCACAAATTCACCCCTCCACTTT.

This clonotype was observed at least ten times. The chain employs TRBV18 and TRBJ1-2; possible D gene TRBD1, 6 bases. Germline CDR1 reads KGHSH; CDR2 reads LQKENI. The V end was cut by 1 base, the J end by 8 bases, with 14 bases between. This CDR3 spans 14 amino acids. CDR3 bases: TGTGCCAGCTCACCACGCCAGGACAGCGGCGGCTACACCTTC. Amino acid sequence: CASSPRQDSGGYTF.

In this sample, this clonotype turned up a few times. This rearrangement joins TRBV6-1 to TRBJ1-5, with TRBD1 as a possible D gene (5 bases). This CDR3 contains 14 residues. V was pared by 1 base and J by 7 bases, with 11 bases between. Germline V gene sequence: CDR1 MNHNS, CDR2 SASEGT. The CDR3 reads CASSEGGGGQPQHF. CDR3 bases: TGTGCCAGCAGTGAAGGCGGGGGTGGCCAGCCCCAGCATTTT.

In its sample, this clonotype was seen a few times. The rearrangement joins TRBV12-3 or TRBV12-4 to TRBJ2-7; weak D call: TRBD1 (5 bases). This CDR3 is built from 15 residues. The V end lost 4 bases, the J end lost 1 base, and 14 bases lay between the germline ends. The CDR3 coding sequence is TGTGCCAGCAGTTCCGACCAGGGCATGTCCTACGAGCAGTACTTC. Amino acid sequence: CASSSDQGMSYEQYF.

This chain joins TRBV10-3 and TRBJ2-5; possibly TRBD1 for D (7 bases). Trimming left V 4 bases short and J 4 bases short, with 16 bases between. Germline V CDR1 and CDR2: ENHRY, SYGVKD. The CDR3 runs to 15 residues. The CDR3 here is CAISGGRRGRETQYF. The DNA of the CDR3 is TGTGCCATCAGTGGGGGACGGAGGGGGCGAGAGACCCAGTACTTC.